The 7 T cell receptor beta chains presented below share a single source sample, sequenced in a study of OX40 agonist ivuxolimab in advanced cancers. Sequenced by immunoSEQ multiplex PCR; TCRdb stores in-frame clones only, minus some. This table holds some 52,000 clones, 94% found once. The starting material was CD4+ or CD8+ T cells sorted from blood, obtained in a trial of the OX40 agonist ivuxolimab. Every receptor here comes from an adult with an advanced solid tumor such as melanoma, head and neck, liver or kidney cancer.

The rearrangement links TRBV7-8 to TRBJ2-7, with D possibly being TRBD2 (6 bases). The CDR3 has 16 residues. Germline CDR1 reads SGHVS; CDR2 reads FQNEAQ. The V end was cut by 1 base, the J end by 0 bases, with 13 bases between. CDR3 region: CASSLGPGAVSYEQYF. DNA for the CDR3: TGTGCCAGCAGCTTAGGACCGGGAGCTGTCTCCTACGAGCAGTACTTC.

As DNA, the CDR3 is TGTGCCAGCAGTGCCCGACAGGGTATAGGAGGCTACACCTTC. Its translation: CASSARQGIGGYTF. The rearrangement uses TRBV6-4 and TRBJ1-2, with 7 positions matching TRBD1. This CDR3 has 14 residues. Germline values: CDR1 MRHNA, CDR2 SNTAGT. Trimming at V came to 4 bases and at J to 8 bases, leaving 10 bases not matched to a gene.

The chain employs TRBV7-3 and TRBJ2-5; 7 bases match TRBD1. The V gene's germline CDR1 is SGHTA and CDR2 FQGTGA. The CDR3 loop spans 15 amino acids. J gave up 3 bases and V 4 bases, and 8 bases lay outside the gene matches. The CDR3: CASSSGETGKETQYF. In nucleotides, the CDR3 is TGTGCCAGCAGCTCAGGGGAGACAGGGAAAGAGACCCAGTACTTC.

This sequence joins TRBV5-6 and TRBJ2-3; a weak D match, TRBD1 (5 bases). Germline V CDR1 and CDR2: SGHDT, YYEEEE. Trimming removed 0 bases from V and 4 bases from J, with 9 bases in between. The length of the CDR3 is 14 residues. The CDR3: CASSLVQGPDTQYF. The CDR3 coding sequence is TGTGCCAGCAGCTTGGTGCAGGGTCCAGATACGCAGTATTTT.

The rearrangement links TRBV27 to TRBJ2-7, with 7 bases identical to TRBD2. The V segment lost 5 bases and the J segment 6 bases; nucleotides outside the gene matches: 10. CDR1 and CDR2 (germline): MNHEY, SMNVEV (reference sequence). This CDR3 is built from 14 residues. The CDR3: CASSPRGGYGEQYF. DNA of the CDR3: TGTGCCAGCAGTCCGCGGGGAGGGTACGGCGAGCAGTACTTC.

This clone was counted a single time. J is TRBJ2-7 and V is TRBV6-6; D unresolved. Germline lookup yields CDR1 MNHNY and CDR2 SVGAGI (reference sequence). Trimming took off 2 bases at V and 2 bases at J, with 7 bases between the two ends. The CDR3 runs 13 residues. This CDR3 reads CASSYGPAYEQYF. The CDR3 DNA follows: TGTGCCAGCAGTTACGGGCCGGCCTACGAGCAGTACTTC.

CDR3 coding DNA: TGTGCCAGCAGCCAAGAAGGGAGAGATACGCAGTATTTT. Translation gives CASSQEGRDTQYF. This sequence joins TRBV4-2 and TRBJ2-3, with D tentatively TRBD2 (5 bases). Trimming removed 0 bases at V and 5 bases at J, with 6 bases between. The V gene's germline CDR1 is LGHNA and CDR2 YNFKEQ. The CDR3 covers 13 residues.